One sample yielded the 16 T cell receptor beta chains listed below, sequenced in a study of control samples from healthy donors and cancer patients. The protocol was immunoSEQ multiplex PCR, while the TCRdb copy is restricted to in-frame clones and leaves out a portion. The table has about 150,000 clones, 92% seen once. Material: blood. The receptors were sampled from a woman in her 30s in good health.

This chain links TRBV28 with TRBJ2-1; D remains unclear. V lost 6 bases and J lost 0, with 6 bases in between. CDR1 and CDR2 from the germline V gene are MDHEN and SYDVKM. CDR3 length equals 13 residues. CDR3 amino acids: CASSPASYNEQFF. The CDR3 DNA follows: TGTGCCAGCAGCCCCGCCTCCTACAATGAGCAGTTCTTC.

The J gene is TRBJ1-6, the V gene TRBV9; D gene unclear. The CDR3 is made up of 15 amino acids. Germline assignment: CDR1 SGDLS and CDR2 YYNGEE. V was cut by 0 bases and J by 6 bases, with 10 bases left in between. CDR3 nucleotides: TGTGCCAGCAGCGTAGACACAGTCGGTAATTCACCCCTCCACTTT. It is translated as CASSVDTVGNSPLHF.

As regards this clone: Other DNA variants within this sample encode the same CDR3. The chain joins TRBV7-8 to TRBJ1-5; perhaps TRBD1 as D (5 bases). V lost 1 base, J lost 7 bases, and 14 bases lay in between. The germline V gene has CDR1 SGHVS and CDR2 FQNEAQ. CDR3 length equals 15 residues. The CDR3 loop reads CASSLGWGGFQPQHF. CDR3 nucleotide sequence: TGTGCCAGCAGCTTAGGGTGGGGGGGGTTCCAGCCCCAGCATTTT.

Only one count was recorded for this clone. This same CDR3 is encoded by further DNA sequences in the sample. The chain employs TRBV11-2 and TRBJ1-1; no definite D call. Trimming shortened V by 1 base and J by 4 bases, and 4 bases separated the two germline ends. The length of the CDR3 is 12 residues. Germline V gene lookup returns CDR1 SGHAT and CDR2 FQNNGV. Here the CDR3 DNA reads TGTGCCAGCAGCTTAGCGGGCACTGAAGCTTTCTTT. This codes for CASSLAGTEAFF.

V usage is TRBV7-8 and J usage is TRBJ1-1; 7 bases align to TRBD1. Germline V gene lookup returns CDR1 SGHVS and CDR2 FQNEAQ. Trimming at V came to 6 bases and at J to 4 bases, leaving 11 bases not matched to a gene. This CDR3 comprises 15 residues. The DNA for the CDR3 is TGTGCCAGCAGGACCTTTAGGGGGCAGAGCACTGAAGCTTTCTTT. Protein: CASRTFRGQSTEAFF.

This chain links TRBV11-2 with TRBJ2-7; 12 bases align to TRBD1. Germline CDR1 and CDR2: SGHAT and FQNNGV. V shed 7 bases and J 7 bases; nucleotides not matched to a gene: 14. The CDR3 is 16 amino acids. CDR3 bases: TGTGCCAGCAATCCCATTGGGGACAGGGGGCGGCGAGAGCAGTACTTC. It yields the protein CASNPIGDRGRREQYF.

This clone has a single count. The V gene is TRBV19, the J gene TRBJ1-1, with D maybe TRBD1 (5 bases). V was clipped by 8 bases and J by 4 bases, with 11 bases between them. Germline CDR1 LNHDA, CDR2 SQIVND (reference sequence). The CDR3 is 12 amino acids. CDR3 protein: CASQTGFTEAFF. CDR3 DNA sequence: TGTGCCAGTCAAACAGGTTTCACTGAAGCTTTCTTT.

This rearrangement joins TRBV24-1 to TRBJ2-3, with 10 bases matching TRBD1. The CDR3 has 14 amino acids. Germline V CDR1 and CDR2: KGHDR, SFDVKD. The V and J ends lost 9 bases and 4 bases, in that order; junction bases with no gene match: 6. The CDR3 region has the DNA TGTGCCACCGGGACAGGGGCTGTTGCAGATACGCAGTATTTT. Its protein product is CATGTGAVADTQYF.

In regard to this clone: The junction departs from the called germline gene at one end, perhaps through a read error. This CDR3 reads CVSSQGTAPAEQYF. CDR3 nucleotide sequence: TGTGTCAGCAGCCAGGGAACAGCCCCGGCCGAGCAGTACTTC. The chain has TRBV7-3 and TRBJ2-7; possible D gene TRBD1, 5 bases. This CDR3 has 14 residues. Germline V gives CDR1 SGHTA, CDR2 FQGTGA.

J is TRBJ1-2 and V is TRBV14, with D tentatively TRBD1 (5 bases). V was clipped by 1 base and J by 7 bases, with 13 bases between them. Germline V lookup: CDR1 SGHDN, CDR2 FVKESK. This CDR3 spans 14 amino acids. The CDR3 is CASSQARVAAGYTF. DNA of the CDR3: TGTGCCAGCAGCCAAGCCAGGGTGGCGGCTGGCTACACCTTC.

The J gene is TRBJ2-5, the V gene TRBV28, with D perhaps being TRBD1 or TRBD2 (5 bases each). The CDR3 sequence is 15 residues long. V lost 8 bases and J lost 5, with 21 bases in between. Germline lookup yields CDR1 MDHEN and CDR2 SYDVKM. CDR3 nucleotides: TGTGCCAGCCTCCGGTTAGGCACAGGCGGGGAGACCCAGTACTTC. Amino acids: CASLRLGTGGETQYF.

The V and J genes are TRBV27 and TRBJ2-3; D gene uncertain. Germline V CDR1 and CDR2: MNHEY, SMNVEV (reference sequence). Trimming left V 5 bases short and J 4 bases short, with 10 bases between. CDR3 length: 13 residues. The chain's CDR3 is CASSPYSADTQYF. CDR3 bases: TGTGCCAGCAGTCCGTACTCTGCAGATACGCAGTATTTT.

The CDR3 DNA is TGTGCCACCAGCAGAGATCGAGGGGGCGGTGGTGGCTACACCTTC. Translating gives CATSRDRGGGGGYTF. The rearrangement joins TRBV15 to TRBJ1-2; 7 nucleotides align to TRBD1. CDR1 is LNHNV, CDR2 YYDKDF, per germline (reference sequence). The CDR3 spans 15 residues. With 0 bases clipped from V and 7 bases from J, the junction kept 8 bases outside the gene matches.

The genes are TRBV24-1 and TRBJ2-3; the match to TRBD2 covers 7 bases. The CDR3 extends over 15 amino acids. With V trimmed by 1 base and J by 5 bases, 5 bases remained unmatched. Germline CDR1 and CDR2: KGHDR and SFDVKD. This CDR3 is CATSDFGGGRDTQYF. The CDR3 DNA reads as TGTGCCACCAGTGATTTTGGGGGGGGGAGAGATACGCAGTATTTT.

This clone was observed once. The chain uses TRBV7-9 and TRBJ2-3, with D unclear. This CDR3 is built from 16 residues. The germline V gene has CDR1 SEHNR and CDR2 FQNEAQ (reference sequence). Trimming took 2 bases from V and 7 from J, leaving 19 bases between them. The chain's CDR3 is CASSLRSNGRSNTQYF. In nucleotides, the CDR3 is TGTGCCAGCAGCTTAAGGTCGAACGGTCGCAGCAATACGCAGTATTTT.

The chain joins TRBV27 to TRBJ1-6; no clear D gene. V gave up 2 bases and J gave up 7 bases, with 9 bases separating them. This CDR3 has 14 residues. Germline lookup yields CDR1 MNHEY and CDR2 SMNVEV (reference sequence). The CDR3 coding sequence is TGTGCCAGCAGTTTAACCGGGTTGAATTCACCCCTCCACTTT. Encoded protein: CASSLTGLNSPLHF.